This TCR beta chain is from a study of blood T cell repertoires in COVID-19. As for the study in general: Acute and convalescent COVID-19 specimens originated in the United States, Italy and Spain. Nucleic acid was either cDNA or gDNA, and it came from T cells, B-cell-depleted T cells, or PBMCs.

The CDR3 loop spans 15 amino acids. V shed 5 bases and J shed 4 bases, with 18 bases lying between them. In germline, CDR1 is SGHAT, CDR2 FQDESV (reference sequence). In the authors' methods: Nucleated cell counts were estimated from reference gene primer amplification. TCRdb's table, derived via immunoSEQ multiplex PCR, lists solely in-frame clones and lacks some. V, J and clone size reflect that table, while D and trimming were determined from the DNA. The table lists roughly 73,000 clones, 80% to 85% of them singletons. The chain links TRBV11-1 to TRBJ2-7; TRBD2 is a possible D gene (6 bases). The sample consisted of peripheral blood. The clonotype originates from a woman in her fifties or sixties with acute or convalescent COVID-19. The CDR3 region is CASSHPGVGSYEQYF. CDR3 DNA sequence: TGTGCCAGCAGCCACCCGGGAGTGGGTTCGTACGAGCAGTACTTC.